What follows are 11 T cell receptor beta chains derived from one specimen sequenced in a study of shared clonotypes between healthy human individuals. Repertoires were generated with immunoSEQ multiplex PCR, while TCRdb's copy carries only in-frame clones and drops some. The sample lists hundreds of thousands of clones, roughly 94% occurring once. The naive CD8 population came from CD45RO-negative cells selected for CCR7, without terminally differentiated effector memory CD45RA+ cells. The specimen sequenced was naive CD8+ T cells sorted from blood. Receptors were obtained from a young man in good health.

V is TRBV5-5 and J is TRBJ2-5; D is perhaps TRBD1 (6 bases). With 6 bases removed from V and 4 bases from J, the gap between germline ends came to 19 bases. CDR1 is SGHKS and CDR2 is YYEKEE in the germline V gene (reference sequence). The CDR3 extends over 15 amino acids. The CDR3 DNA follows: TGTGCCAGCATCGCCGCTCGGGGACATGCAGAGACCCAGTACTTC. Protein sequence: CASIAARGHAETQYF.

The V gene is TRBV27, the J gene TRBJ2-3; 12 nucleotides align to TRBD2. Germline V gives CDR1 MNHEY, CDR2 SMNVEV (reference sequence). The CDR3 is made up of 16 amino acids. With 2 bases clipped from V and 2 bases from J, the junction kept 2 bases outside the gene matches. CDR3 nucleotides: TGTGCCAGCAGTTTAGGGACTAGCGGGCACACAGATACGCAGTATTTT. It translates to CASSLGTSGHTDTQYF.

The chain uses TRBV27 and TRBJ1-5; the match to TRBD1 covers 10 bases. CDR1 and CDR2 from the germline V gene are MNHEY and SMNVEV (reference sequence). The junction had 6 bases not matched to a gene; V was cut back by 6 bases and J by 1 base. This CDR3 comprises 16 residues. CDR3 region: CASRAGTGVSNQPQHF. The CDR3 region has the DNA TGTGCCAGCAGGGCGGGGACAGGGGTGAGCAATCAGCCCCAGCATTTT.

V and J are TRBV11-3 and TRBJ2-1; 9 nucleotides align to TRBD2. V dropped 4 bases and J dropped 3; count of bases not matched to a gene: 10. Germline V gives CDR1 SGHNT, CDR2 YENEEA. The CDR3 is 17 residues long. CDR3 bases: TGTGCCAGCAGCTCCCGCGGGCGGGAGGGCAGCTACAATGAGCAGTTCTTC. Translating gives CASSSRGREGSYNEQFF.

The J gene is TRBJ1-3, the V gene TRBV6-4; 9 bases map to TRBD1. Germline V gene lookup returns CDR1 MRHNA and CDR2 SNTAGT. The junction had 17 bases not matched to a gene; V was cut back by 1 base and J by 4 bases. This CDR3 is 20 amino acids long. As DNA, the CDR3 is TGTGCCAGCAGTGACTATACACCATGTCGCGGACAGGGGAAGGGAAACACCATATATTTT. Its protein is CASSDYTPCRGQGKGNTIYF.

V is TRBV2 and J is TRBJ1-3, with a weak D call TRBD1 (5 bases). The CDR3 covers 16 residues. Per the germline V gene, CDR1 is SNHLY and CDR2 is FYNNEI. The germline V and J ends were trimmed by 11 bases and 0 bases, with 20 bases remaining between them. This CDR3 is CALVGGPNDSGNTIYF. In DNA form, the CDR3 reads TGTGCCTTGGTCGGGGGACCTAATGACTCTGGAAACACCATATATTTT.

This rearrangement joins TRBV11-2 to TRBJ2-7, with D possibly being TRBD2 (6 bases). Germline CDR1 SGHAT, CDR2 FQNNGV. V gave up 4 bases and J gave up 7 bases, with 8 bases separating them. The CDR3 consists of 11 residues. CDR3 region: CASSYLAEQYF. In DNA form, the CDR3 reads TGTGCCAGCAGCTATCTAGCGGAGCAGTACTTC.

This chain joins TRBV27 and TRBJ1-4; 7 bases align to TRBD1. The CDR3 runs to 14 residues. Germline V CDR1 and CDR2: MNHEY, SMNVEV (reference sequence). V was pared by 5 bases and J by 8 bases, with 8 bases of the junction left unmatched. The CDR3 bases are TGTGCCAGCAGTCCTGACAGGGCCGGAGAAAAACTGTTTTTT. Its translation is CASSPDRAGEKLFF.

The rearrangement uses TRBV2 and TRBJ2-2, with a possible D match to TRBD2 (6 bases). The CDR3 is 16 residues long. Deletions cut 5 bases from V and 5 bases from J, with 18 bases between. In germline, CDR1 is SNHLY, CDR2 FYNNEI. CDR3 loop: CASSLGRGIFTGELFF. CDR3 coding DNA: TGTGCCAGCAGTTTAGGACGGGGGATTTTTACCGGGGAGCTGTTTTTT.

A remark on this clone: Other DNA sequences of this sample code for an identical CDR3. The chain recombines TRBV5-1 with TRBJ2-7; D perhaps matches TRBD1 (6 bases). V was shortened by 2 bases and J by 6 bases, with 9 bases between the two germline ends. Germline V gene sequence: CDR1 SGHRS, CDR2 YFSETQ. The CDR3 is 12 residues long. The CDR3 DNA sequence: TGCGCCAGCAGCTTACAGGGTCGCGAGCAGTACTTC. Translating gives CASSLQGREQYF.

The chain employs TRBV7-9 and TRBJ2-1, with no clear D. V was clipped by 1 base and J by 6 bases, with 16 bases between them. Germline V gene lookup returns CDR1 SEHNR and CDR2 FQNEAQ (reference sequence). The CDR3 is made up of 16 amino acids. CDR3 nucleotides: TGTGCCAGCAGCTTAGAAGGCTCCTGGGATGCCAATGAGCAGTTCTTC. Protein sequence: CASSLEGSWDANEQFF.